This T cell receptor beta chain emerged from a study of radiation and T cells in renal cell carcinoma. Only a few counts were recorded for this clone. V was clipped by 6 bases and J by 0 bases; unmatched bases: 17. This CDR3 has 19 amino acids. Germline V gene sequence: CDR1 SNHLY, CDR2 FYNNEI. TCRdb keeps only in-frame clones here, not all; method: immunoSEQ multiplex PCR. The sample records more than 75,000 clones, 65% to 85% being singletons. Sample time point: baseline pretreatment blood. Documented treatment: 15 Gy SBRT to primary tumor, nephrectomy 4 weeks later. Clear cell pathology was present in this patient's renal cell carcinoma.

The chain links TRBV2 to TRBJ2-7; TRBD1 matches at 10 bases. Sequenced here: blood, sampled from a patient whose treatment included radiotherapy and nephrectomy. This sequence was found in a man aged 60-69 years with renal cell carcinoma. The CDR3 is CASSEYGTGVGGFSYEQYF. The CDR3 DNA reads TGTGCCAGCAGCGAATACGGGACAGGGGTTGGGGGATTCTCCTACGAGCAGTACTTC.